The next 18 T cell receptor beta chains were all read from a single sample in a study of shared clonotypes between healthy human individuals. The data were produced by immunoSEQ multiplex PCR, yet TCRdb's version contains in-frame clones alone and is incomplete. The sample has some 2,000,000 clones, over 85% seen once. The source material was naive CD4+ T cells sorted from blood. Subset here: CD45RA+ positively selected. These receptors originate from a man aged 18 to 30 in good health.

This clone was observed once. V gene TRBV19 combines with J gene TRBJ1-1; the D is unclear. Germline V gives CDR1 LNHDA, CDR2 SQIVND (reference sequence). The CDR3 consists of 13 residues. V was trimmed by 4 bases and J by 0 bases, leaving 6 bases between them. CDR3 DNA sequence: TGTGCCAGTAGTAAGAGTATGAACACTGAAGCTTTCTTT. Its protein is CASSKSMNTEAFF.

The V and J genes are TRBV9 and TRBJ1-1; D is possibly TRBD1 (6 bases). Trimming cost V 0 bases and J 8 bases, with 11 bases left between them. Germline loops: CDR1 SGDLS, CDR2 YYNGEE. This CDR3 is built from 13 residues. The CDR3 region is CASSVVAQGEAFF. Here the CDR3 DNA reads TGTGCCAGCAGCGTAGTTGCACAGGGCGAAGCTTTCTTT.

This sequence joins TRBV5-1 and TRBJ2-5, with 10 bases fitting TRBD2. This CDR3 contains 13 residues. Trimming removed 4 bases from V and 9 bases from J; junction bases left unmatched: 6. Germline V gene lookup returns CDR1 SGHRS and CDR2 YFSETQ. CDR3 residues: CASSRAGGPAQYF. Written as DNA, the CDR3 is TGCGCCAGCAGCAGAGCGGGGGGGCCCGCCCAGTACTTC.

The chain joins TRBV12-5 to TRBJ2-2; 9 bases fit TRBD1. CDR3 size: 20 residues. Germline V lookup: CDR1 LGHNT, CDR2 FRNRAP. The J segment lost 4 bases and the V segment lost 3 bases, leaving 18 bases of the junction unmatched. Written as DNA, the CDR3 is TGTGCTAGTGGTTTCGATCTGTGGGACCCGGGACAGGGACCCACCGGGGAGCTGTTTTTT. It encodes CASGFDLWDPGQGPTGELFF.

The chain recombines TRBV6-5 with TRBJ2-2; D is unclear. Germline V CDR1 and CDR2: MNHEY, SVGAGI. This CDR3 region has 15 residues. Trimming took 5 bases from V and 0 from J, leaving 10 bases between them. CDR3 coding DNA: TGTGCCAGCAGTAACAGCCCGACGAACACCGGGGAGCTGTTTTTT. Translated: CASSNSPTNTGELFF.

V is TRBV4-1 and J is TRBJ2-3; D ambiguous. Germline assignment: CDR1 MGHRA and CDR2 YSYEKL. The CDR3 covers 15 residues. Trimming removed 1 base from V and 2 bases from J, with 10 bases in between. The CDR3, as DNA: TGCGCCAGCAGCCAAGGACTCATCCCCACAGATACGCAGTATTTT. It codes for CASSQGLIPTDTQYF.

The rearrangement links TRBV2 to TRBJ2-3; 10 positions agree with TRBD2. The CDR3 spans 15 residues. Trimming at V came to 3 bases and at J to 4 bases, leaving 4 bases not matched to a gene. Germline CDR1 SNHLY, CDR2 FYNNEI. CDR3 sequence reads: CASSDLAGVADTQYF. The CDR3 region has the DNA TGTGCCAGCAGTGATCTAGCGGGAGTTGCAGATACGCAGTATTTT. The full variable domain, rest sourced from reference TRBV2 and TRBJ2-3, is EPEVTQTPSHQVTQMGQEVILRCVPISNHLYFYWYRQILGQKVEFLVSFYNNEISEKSEIFDDQFSVERPDGSNFTLKIRSTKLEDSAMYFCASSDLAGVADTQYFGPGTRLTVL.

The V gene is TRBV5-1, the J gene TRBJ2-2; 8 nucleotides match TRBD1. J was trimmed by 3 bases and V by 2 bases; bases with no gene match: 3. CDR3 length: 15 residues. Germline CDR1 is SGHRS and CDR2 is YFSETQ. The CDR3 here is CASSFADRDTGELFF. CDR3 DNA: TGCGCCAGCAGCTTCGCGGACAGGGACACCGGGGAGCTGTTTTTT.

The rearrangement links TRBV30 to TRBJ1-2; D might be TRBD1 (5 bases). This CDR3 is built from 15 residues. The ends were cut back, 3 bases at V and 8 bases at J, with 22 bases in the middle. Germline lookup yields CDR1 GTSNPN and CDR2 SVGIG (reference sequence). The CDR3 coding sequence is TGTGCCTGGAGCACAAGCAGGGAGGCCCCGTGGGGCTACACCTTC. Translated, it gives CAWSTSREAPWGYTF.

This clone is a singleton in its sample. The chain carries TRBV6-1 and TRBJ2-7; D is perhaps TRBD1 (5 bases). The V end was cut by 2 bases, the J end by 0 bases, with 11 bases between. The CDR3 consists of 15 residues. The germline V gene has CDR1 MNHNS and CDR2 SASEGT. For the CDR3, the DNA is TGTGCCAGCAGTGAATCTATAGGGGTCTCCTACGAGCAGTACTTC. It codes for CASSESIGVSYEQYF.

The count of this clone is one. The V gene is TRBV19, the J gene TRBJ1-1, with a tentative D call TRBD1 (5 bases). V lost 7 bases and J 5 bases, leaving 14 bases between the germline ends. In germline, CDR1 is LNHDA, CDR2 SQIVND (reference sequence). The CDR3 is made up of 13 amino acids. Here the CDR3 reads CASKVIGGTEAFF. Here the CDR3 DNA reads TGTGCCAGTAAAGTAATCGGGGGGACTGAAGCTTTCTTT.

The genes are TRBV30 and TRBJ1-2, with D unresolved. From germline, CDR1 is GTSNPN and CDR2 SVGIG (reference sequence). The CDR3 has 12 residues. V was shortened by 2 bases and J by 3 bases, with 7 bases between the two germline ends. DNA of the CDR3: TGTGCCTGGAGTCCAGAGGACTATGGCTACACCTTC. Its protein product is CAWSPEDYGYTF.

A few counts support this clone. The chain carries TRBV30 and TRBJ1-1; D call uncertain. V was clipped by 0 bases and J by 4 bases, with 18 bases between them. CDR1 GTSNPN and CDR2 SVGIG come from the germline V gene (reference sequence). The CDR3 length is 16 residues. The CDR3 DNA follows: TGTGCCTGGAGTGTGGCGATTACCAATCGAGGCACTGAAGCTTTCTTT. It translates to CAWSVAITNRGTEAFF.

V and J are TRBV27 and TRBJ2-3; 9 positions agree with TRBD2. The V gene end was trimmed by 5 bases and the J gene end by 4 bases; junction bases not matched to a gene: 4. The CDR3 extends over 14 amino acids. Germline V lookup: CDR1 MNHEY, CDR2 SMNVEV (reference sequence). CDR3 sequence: CASSLAGRPDTQYF. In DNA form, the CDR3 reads TGTGCCAGCAGTCTAGCGGGGCGCCCAGATACGCAGTATTTT.

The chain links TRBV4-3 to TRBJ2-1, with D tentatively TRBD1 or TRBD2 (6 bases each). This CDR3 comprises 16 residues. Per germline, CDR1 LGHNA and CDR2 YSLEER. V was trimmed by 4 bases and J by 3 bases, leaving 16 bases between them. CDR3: CASSPRRGGIYNEQFF. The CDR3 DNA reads TGCGCCAGCAGCCCCCGCAGGGGCGGGATCTACAATGAGCAGTTCTTC.

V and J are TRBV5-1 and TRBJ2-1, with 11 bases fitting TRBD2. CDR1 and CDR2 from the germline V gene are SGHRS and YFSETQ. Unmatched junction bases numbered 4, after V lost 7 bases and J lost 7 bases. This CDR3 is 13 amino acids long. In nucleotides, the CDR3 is TGCGCCAGCGGTACTAGCGGGAGTAATGAGCAGTTCTTC. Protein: CASGTSGSNEQFF. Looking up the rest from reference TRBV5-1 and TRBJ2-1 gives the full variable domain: KAGVTQTPRYLIKTRGQQVTLSCSPISGHRSVSWYQQTPGQGLQFLFEYFSETQRNKGNFPGRFSGRQFSNSRSEMNVSTLELGDSALYLCASGTSGSNEQFFGPGTRLTVL.

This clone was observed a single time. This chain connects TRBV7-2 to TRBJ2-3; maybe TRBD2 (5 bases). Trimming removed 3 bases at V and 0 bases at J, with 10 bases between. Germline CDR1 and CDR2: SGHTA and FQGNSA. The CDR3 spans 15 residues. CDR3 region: CASSFTRSSTDTQYF. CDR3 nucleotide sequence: TGTGCCAGCAGCTTCACTAGGTCTAGCACAGATACGCAGTATTTT.

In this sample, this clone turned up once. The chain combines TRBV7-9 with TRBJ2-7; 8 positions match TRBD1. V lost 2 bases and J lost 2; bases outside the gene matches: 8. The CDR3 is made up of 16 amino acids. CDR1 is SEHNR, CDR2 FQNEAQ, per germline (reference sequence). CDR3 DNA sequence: TGTGCCAGCAGCTTACCGACAGGGGAGGAGGCCTACGAGCAGTACTTC. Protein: CASSLPTGEEAYEQYF.